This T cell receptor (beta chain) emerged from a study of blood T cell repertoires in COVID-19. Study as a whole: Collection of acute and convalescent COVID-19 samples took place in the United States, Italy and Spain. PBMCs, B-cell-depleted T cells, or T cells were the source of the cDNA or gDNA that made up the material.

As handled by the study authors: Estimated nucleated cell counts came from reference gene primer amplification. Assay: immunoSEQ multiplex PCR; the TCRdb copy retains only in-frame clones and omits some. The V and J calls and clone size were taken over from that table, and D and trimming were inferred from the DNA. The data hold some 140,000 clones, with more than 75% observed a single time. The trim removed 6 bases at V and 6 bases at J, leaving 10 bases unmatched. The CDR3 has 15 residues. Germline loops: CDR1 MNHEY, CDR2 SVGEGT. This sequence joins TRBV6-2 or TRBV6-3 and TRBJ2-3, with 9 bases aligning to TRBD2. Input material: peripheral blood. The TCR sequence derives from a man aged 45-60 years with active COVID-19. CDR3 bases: TGTGCCAGCAGCCCGTCGCGGGGGGGCGTGGATACGCAGTATTTT. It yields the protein CASSPSRGGVDTQYF.